This paragraph covers one TCR beta chain sequence. This clonotype was counted many times. Its recognized antigen is unknown. Qualities for individual bases were not recorded, and no much larger clone is one base off. From the cysteine up to the phenylalanine, the CDR3 has a length of 13 residues. CDR3 DNA is the only sequence kept; it has 39 bases, read in frame from the first base. This specimen comes from a study of beta chain bispecific antibodies for T cell cancers (dated by TCRdb to the early 2020s). For the study in its entirety: T cells from healthy donors were cocultured with T cell leukemia lines in the presence of bispecific antibodies, after which the depletion of each TRBV family was measured by TRBV sequencing of the surviving cells. Surface TRBV12 (TRBV12-3) was expressed on Jurkat cells, and surface TRBV5-5 was expressed on HPB-ALL cells. The paper's findings and limits, for the study overall: Apart from the targeted and closely related genes, all other TRBV family members appeared unaffected by the TRBV-directed bispecific antibodies. Relative to anti-CD19, the TRBV12-3 share of total TRBV signal was reduced by roughly 99% after anti-TRBV12 exposure, whereas a nonsignificant over 35% decrease was observed for TRBV12-4. Cross-reactivity of the anti-TRBV5-5 antibody with TRBV5-6 was attributed to high sequence similarity between the two genes. Leukemia cell line cells were mixed with normal T cells in each sequenced sample, and most of the targeted TRBV signal was derived from the leukemia cells rather than from the normal T cells.

The libraries included unique molecular identifier barcodes, and the barcodes were used to quantify clonotypes. Qiagen AllPrep DNA/RNA Micro kits were used to isolate total RNA, and an Agilent TapeStation was used to check RNA quality. TCR beta libraries were built by 5' RACE: cDNA synthesis followed by two PCR steps using TCR beta constant-region gene-specific primers. TCR beta libraries were sequenced on an Illumina MiSeq platform. In the original analysis: MIGEC, MiXCR and VDJtools were used for read processing. Clonotype frequency was calculated as the fraction of unique molecular identifiers assigned to a given clonotype among all unique molecular identifiers in the sample. Nonfunctional TRBV genes classified in IMGT as pseudogenes or open reading frames, for example TRBV1, TRBV12-1 and TRBV21, were left out. The public reads were run again by TCRdb, first through fastp at Q25 and then through MiXCR, and only productive beta chains were kept. Each entry merges the rows of one CDR3 protein and shows their most common DNA and genes. The authors' filters were not applied to this entry. The sample includes about 20,000 distinct CDR3 sequences, with approximately 2.2% observed a single time. About 5.5% of the sample rests with the top ten.

What the treatment or condition label conveys for this sample: alpha-V12: anti-TRBV12 scFv linked to anti-CD3 scFv. T cells were expanded from blood mononuclear cells for around 3 days using either anti-CD3 antibody OKT3 or CD3/CD28 Dynabeads. The anti-TRBV12 bispecific sample was taken from a coculture of Jurkat leukemia cells with normal T cells and was compared with an anti-CD19 bispecific control coculture. The culture conditions for expanded T cells were RPMI 1640 plus 10% fetal bovine serum, recombinant human IL-2 (approximately 100 IU/ml) and IL-7 (5 ng/ml). For cocultures, approximately 5 x 10^4 normal T cells were combined with approximately 5 x 10^4 target cells and bispecific antibody in about 110 ul and incubated for under 20 hours at 37 degrees C. Every bispecific antibody was made of two single-chain variable fragments, expressed in a single-chain diabody format carrying a His tag. The effector T cells were obtained from healthy human donors, with peripheral blood mononuclear cells isolated from leukapheresis samples by Ficoll density gradient centrifugation.

The TCR sequence derives from a human donor in good health. Some clones in this sample may be carry-over from other donors' samples. The specimen comprised healthy donor T cells cultured with leukemia cells, sampled from a culture containing a bispecific antibody targeting TCR Vbeta12. This chain is built from TRBV21-1 and TRBJ2-7. TRBV21-1 constitutes a pseudogene. The sequence in DNA is TGTGCCAGCGAGTACTGCACTCCCTACGAGCAGTACTTC. Translation gives CASEYCTPYEQYF.